The entry below describes one T cell receptor beta chain. What it binds is not known. Libraries were prepared by immunoSEQ multiplex PCR; TCRdb keeps only in-frame clonotypes and omits some of them. The table lists some 340,000 clones, around 84% of them singletons. These data belong to a study of Ad26.COV2.S vaccination and SARS-CoV-2 variants. Study in general: The donor participated in the COV1001 trial, in its Ad26.COV2.S arm. Intramuscularly, Ad26.COV2.S was given either once or twice, 56 days apart.

Treatment meaning: 15 to 20 received Ad26.COV2.S at low or high dose, single or two shots; about 5 received placebo; per-sample allocation not given. Collection of samples fell on day 63 after the first vaccine or placebo injection. The CDR3 is 14 residues long. V lost 6 bases and J lost 3; bases outside the gene matches: 8. Germline V gene data show CDR1 as KGHSH and CDR2 as LQKENI. Whole-study findings and limits: Reports say spike-specific CD8+ and CD4+ T cell responses covered substantial breadth after vaccination. For non-spike TCRs, breadth in vaccine recipients resembled that in placebo recipients.

Sequenced here: peripheral blood, sampled in a trial of Ad26.COV2.S vaccine versus placebo. The chain joins TRBV18 to TRBJ2-7, with 7 bases matching TRBD2. This receptor was taken from a person aged 18-65 years who received the Ad26.COV2.S COVID-19 vaccine or a placebo. DNA of the CDR3: TGTGCCAGCTCGCAAGCGGGACTTAACTACGAGCAGTACTTC. It yields the protein CASSQAGLNYEQYF.